This T cell receptor (beta chain) was obtained from a study of human T cells and chemical hapten exposure. Whole-study context: The variation in per-sample TCR yields arose mainly from small differences in pooled library volumes. Whole-study results and caveats: There was no change with DPC sensitization in TCRs above 1 in 1000 frequency.

The CDR3 consists of 15 residues. From germline, CDR1 is MNHEY and CDR2 SMNVEV (reference sequence). V shed 6 bases and J shed 6 bases, with 20 bases lying between them. During construction of the library, unique molecular identifiers were attached to individual cDNA molecules for quantitative, reproducible TCR counting. As originally analysed: Sequenced samples showed a median of approximately 100,000 TCRs each, with counts running from around 20,000 to 690,000. Via MiXCR, TCRdb re-called the 5' RACE reads, giving one row per CDR3 protein. The V and J calls come from TCRdb's annotation, not from the publication. The sample includes 95,000 to 120,000 distinct CDR3 sequences, approximately 20% seen only once; the top ten take roughly 2.8%. This clonotype was seen a handful of times. Its specificity is unknown. Unfractionated whole blood served as the source for total RNA extraction.

The TCR comes from a human donor in good health. This rearrangement joins TRBV27 to TRBJ1-1; D gene unclear. The CDR3 here is CASRGNRGGIPEAFF. The CDR3 DNA follows: TGTGCCAGCAGGGGGAACAGAGGAGGGATCCCTGAAGCTTTCTTT.